This TCR beta chain comes out of a study of blood T cell repertoires in COVID-19 (dated by TCRdb to about 2020). A note on the overall study: Collaborator samples came from the United States, Italy and Spain and covered acute and convalescent phases of COVID-19. The repertoires were made available in a free public database intended to serve as a resource for research on the immune response to SARS-CoV-2. Samples were obtained from the ongoing ImmuneRACE study (first 160 participants) and from 1,254 subjects provided by 6 global collaborators. Deeply sampled blood TCRbeta repertoires from subjects exposed to, actively infected with, or recovered from COVID-19 were included in the dataset. Where available, HLA class I and class II types were taken from metadata supplied by the sample provider and were not determined by assay-based typing. Sample metadata almost always included a de-identified subject ID, COVID-19 status, age in years and sex. The material from the prospective study consisted of cDNA or gDNA derived from T cells, B-cell-depleted T cells, or PBMCs. Points the paper makes about the study in general: How much clinical and demographic metadata was included differed by source and by participant, and the metadata was provided uncurated.

The CDR3, from cysteine to phenylalanine, totals 16 residues. Of the read, only the CDR3 DNA is kept; its 48 bases are in frame from base 1. Trimming leaves V shorter by 3 bases and J shorter by 9 bases, with the junction holding 11 bases beyond the gene matches. In the germline V gene (reference sequence), CDR1 corresponds to SGHNT and CDR2 to YYREEE. Collaborating institutions collected whole blood in K2EDTA tubes following their own protocols. For TCRbeta analysis, collaborators shipped samples in one of three forms: frozen whole blood, isolated PBMCs, or DNA extracted from either of those sample types. TCRbeta CDR3 regions were amplified from genomic DNA by means of the immunoSEQ Assay, a bias-controlled multiplex PCR. As for how the authors treated the data: Within the assay, amplification of reference gene primers was used to estimate how many nucleated cells each sample contained. To quantify the absolute abundance of each unique TCRbeta CDR3 rearrangement, sequence reads were collapsed and filtered. For each sample, productive Simpson clonality was calculated as the square root of Simpson's diversity index across productive rearrangements. Held by TCRdb, this immuneACCESS table contains in-frame sequences only and omits some clones. Under half of the omission traces to an unresolved V gene where checked; the cause of the rest is unknown. The V and J calls and the clone size are those of that table, but D and trimming were determined from the DNA. Within this sample are 45,000 to 65,000 clones, with around 80% of them counted one time only. The ten largest clones represent over 15% of the sample.

A note on this clone: This clone's antigen is unknown. No per-base quality is available; no much larger clone lies one base away.

The sequence is built from TRBV5-4 and TRBJ2-1; 11 bases in the middle match TRBD2. This TCR was recovered from a man aged 35-49 years with acute or convalescent COVID-19. The sample consisted of peripheral blood. The CDR3 protein is CASSSVAGGPRGEQFF. In nucleotides, the sequence is TGTGCCAGCAGCTCCGTAGCGGGAGGGCCCAGGGGTGAGCAGTTCTTC.